This TCR beta chain was found in a study of cytomegalovirus exposure and HLA in healthy donors. Method: immunoSEQ multiplex PCR; TCRdb's copy keeps in-frame clones and lacks some. The sample has 70,000 or so clones; about 95% are singletons. Note on this clone: Its antigen is unknown.

Study-wide results and limits: Rare TCR sequences dominated, though some public TCRs recurred in many donors. The authors listed 180 or so TCR beta chains as cytomegalovirus-associated.

The germline gives CDR1 SGHTA, CDR2 FQGNSA. V was clipped by 1 base and J by 0 bases, with 14 bases between them. The CDR3 spans 17 residues. The TCR sequence derives from a woman younger than 35 in good health and CMV-seronegative. The sequenced sample consisted of PBMCs. J is TRBJ2-3 and V is TRBV7-2; a possible D gene is TRBD2 (6 bases). As DNA, the CDR3 is TGTGCCAGCAGCTTAGAGGAGGGAAGGGCTAGCACAGATACGCAGTATTTT. As protein: CASSLEEGRASTDTQYF.